This TCR beta chain originates from a study of vaccination effects on CD4 cells after COVID-19. Study background: Of the BNT162b2 and mRNA-1273 vaccines, participants received two doses of one or the other.

Turning to this clone: Its antigen is as yet unknown.

The repertoire was sequenced with immunoSEQ multiplex PCR; TCRdb's copy has only in-frame clones and lacks some. The repertoire includes about 79,000 clones, roughly 74% of them detected once, and approximately 1.7% sits in the top ten. With the ViraFEST assay, the study expanded antigen-specific CD4+ T cells using viral peptide pools, then sequenced them. When around 9 days of culture had elapsed, CD4+ T cells were isolated. Vaccinated recipients, who were negative for nucleocapsid antibodies, had no history of SARS-CoV-2 infection. Cultures got half-medium changes with IL-2 on days 3 and 7. General observations from the study: Pronounced clonal contraction occurred in clones induced by infection and by vaccine late after vaccination.

J lost 8 bases, V lost 5 bases, and 7 bases had no gene match. Looked up from germline, CDR1 is SGHTA and CDR2 is FQGTGA. The CDR3 is made up of 13 amino acids. This specimen consisted of CD4+ T cells from PBMCs cultured with HCoV-229E spike peptides, obtained before COVID-19 vaccination. The genes are TRBV7-3 and TRBJ1-2; TRBD1 matches 8 bases. The TCR originated in a human donor who received a COVID-19 vaccine. The DNA for the CDR3 is TGTGCCAGCAGCCCCGGACAGGGCTACGGCTACACCTTC. Its protein product is CASSPGQGYGYTF.